This is a list of T cell receptor beta chains from one sample in a study of blood T cell repertoires in COVID-19. Sequencing was performed with immunoSEQ multiplex PCR; in TCRdb, only in-frame clones are kept and a portion is missing. The data contain about 150,000 clones, 80% to 90% of them singletons. Sequenced material: peripheral blood. The receptors were gathered from an older woman with COVID-19, enrolled during active disease. Each CDR3 is given with its conserved first and last residue. The order of the fields is D gene, J gene, V gene, CDR3 length, clone size, CDR3 protein, CDR3 DNA. The D gene is left open where the match is weak. For some rows the clone size is stated as once, few or many, or as a class when expanded; others skip it.

. | TRBJ1-1 | TRBV5-1 | 14 | . | CASSLQVIGTEAFF | TGCGCCAGCAGCTTACAGGTTATAGGCACTGAAGCTTTCTTT
. | TRBJ1-1 | TRBV5-1 | 12 | once | CASGAQNTEAFF | TGCGCCAGCGGGGCACAGAACACTGAAGCTTTCTTT
. | TRBJ2-7 | TRBV27 | 16 | . | CASSFSRQGGPYEQYF | TGTGCCAGCAGTTTCTCTCGACAGGGAGGTCCCTACGAGCAGTACTTC
TRBD1 | TRBJ1-2 | TRBV19 | 15 | . | CASSPRSGGHYGYTF | TGTGCCAGTAGTCCGAGATCAGGGGGCCACTATGGCTACACCTTC
TRBD1 | TRBJ2-5 | TRBV3-1/TRBV3-2 | 14 | . | CASSQTGVRETQYF | TGTGCCAGCAGCCAGACAGGGGTCCGAGAGACCCAGTACTTC
. | TRBJ2-7 | TRBV6-5 | 13 | . | CASTDDSYYEQYF | TGTGCCAGCACGGATGACAGTTACTACGAGCAGTACTTC
. | TRBJ1-3 | TRBV29-1 | 14 | . | CSVSGGATGNTIYF | TGCAGCGTTAGCGGAGGTGCTACTGGAAACACCATATATTTT
. | TRBJ2-3 | TRBV4-1 | 17 | once | CASSRSPTGVASDTQYF | TGCGCCAGCAGCCGCTCGCCGACGGGGGTAGCTTCAGATACGCAGTATTTT
TRBD2 | TRBJ2-1 | TRBV5-1 | 19 | . | CASSFFAGGDLSSYNEQFF | TGCGCCAGCAGCTTTTTTGCCGGGGGGGATCTTAGCTCCTACAATGAGCAGTTCTTC
TRBD1 | TRBJ1-2 | TRBV27 | 13 | . | CASTGQGDVGYTF | TGTGCCAGCACGGGACAGGGTGATGTTGGCTACACCTTC
. | TRBJ2-7 | TRBV3-1/TRBV3-2 | 12 | . | CASSQEGSEQYF | TGTGCCAGCAGCCAAGAAGGGAGCGAGCAGTACTTC
. | TRBJ1-1 | TRBV30 | 17 | . | CAWSVPRGHASNTEAFF | TGTGCCTGGAGTGTACCAAGGGGACATGCCTCGAACACTGAAGCTTTCTTT
TRBD1 | TRBJ1-5 | TRBV19 | 14 | . | CASRKGQENQPQHF | TGTGCCAGTAGAAAGGGACAGGAGAATCAGCCCCAGCATTTT
. | TRBJ1-1 | TRBV16 | 14 | . | CASSQWGKNTEAFF | TGTGCCAGCAGCCAATGGGGCAAGAACACTGAAGCTTTCTTT
TRBD2 | TRBJ2-1 | TRBV29-1 | 16 | . | CSVGGSGTSAHNEQFF | TGCAGCGTTGGGGGGTCCGGGACTAGCGCCCACAATGAGCAGTTCTTC
. | TRBJ2-3 | TRBV29-1 | 13 | . | CSVALVAQDTQYF | TGCAGCGTTGCTCTCGTAGCCCAAGATACGCAGTATTTT
. | TRBJ1-1 | TRBV11-2 | 15 | . | CASSFTRDWNTEAFF | TGTGCCAGCAGCTTCACCCGGGACTGGAACACTGAAGCTTTCTTT
. | TRBJ2-2 | TRBV5-1 | 15 | . | CASSLGHMNTGELFF | TGCGCCAGCAGTTTAGGACACATGAACACCGGGGAGCTGTTTTTT
TRBD1 | TRBJ1-2 | TRBV4-3 | 15 | . | CASSQDRTGRRDYTF | TGCGCCAGCAGCCAAGATCGGACAGGGAGGAGGGACTACACCTTC
. | TRBJ1-5 | TRBV7-8 | 14 | few | CASSLEGGNQPQHF | TGTGCCAGCAGCTTAGAGGGGGGCAATCAGCCCCAGCATTTT
. | TRBJ2-7 | TRBV21-1 | 16 | . | CASSLPVGDRGLEQYF | TGTGCCAGCAGCCTCCCAGTCGGGGACAGGGGGCTCGAGCAGTACTTC
. | TRBJ2-2 | TRBV12-5 | 16 | . | CAINIVRGRNTGELFF | TGTGCTATAAATATCGTCCGGGGTCGAAACACCGGGGAGCTGTTTTTT
TRBD2 | TRBJ2-2 | TRBV5-4 | 15 | . | CASSTGLAGWGELFF | TGTGCCAGCAGCACCGGACTAGCGGGGTGGGGGGAGCTGTTTTTT
. | TRBJ2-7 | TRBV20-1 | 10 | . | CSARDNEQYF | TGCAGTGCTAGAGATAACGAGCAGTACTTC
TRBD1 | TRBJ1-1 | TRBV5-1 | 14 | . | CASSEQGANTEAFF | TGCGCCAGCAGCGAACAGGGGGCGAACACTGAAGCTTTCTTT
TRBD1 | TRBJ2-5 | TRBV11-3 | 14 | . | CASSPGTGVETQYF | TGTGCCAGCAGCCCCGGGACAGGGGTTGAGACCCAGTACTTC
TRBD1 | TRBJ1-2 | TRBV10-3 | 12 | . | CAILTGSYGYTF | TGTGCCATCTTGACAGGGAGCTATGGCTACACCTTC
TRBD1 | TRBJ1-5 | TRBV19 | 16 | . | CASRGQGLFSNQPQHF | TGTGCCAGTAGGGGACAGGGGTTGTTCAGCAATCAGCCCCAGCATTTT
. | TRBJ1-4 | TRBV5-1 | 16 | . | CASSLGGGSTNEKLFF | TGCGCCAGCAGCTTGGGAGGGGGTAGCACTAATGAAAAACTGTTTTTT
. | TRBJ1-3 | TRBV5-1 | 16 | . | CASSLGGLLSGNTIYF | TGCGCCAGCAGCTTGGGGGGACTGCTCTCTGGAAACACCATATATTTT
. | TRBJ1-2 | TRBV7-9 | 16 | . | CASSPSWGDRTNGYTF | TGTGCCAGCAGCCCCTCGTGGGGCGATCGGACCAATGGCTACACCTTC
TRBD1 | TRBJ1-5 | TRBV2 | 17 | . | CASSKDREVYSNQPQHF | TGTGCCAGCAGCAAGGACAGGGAGGTCTATAGCAATCAGCCCCAGCATTTT
TRBD1 | TRBJ1-5 | TRBV19 | 14 | . | CASSTQTGYQPQHF | TGTGCCAGTAGCACCCAGACAGGGTATCAGCCCCAGCATTTT
. | TRBJ2-3 | TRBV2 | 14 | . | CATRGSLNTDTQYF | TGTGCCACTCGGGGGAGTCTGAACACAGATACGCAGTATTTT
. | TRBJ1-1 | TRBV19 | 14 | . | CASSIRRENTEAFF | TGTGCCAGTAGTATTCGCAGGGAGAACACTGAAGCTTTCTTT
TRBD2 | TRBJ2-1 | TRBV7-2 | 15 | . | CASSLSLAVYNEQFF | TGTGCCAGCAGCTTGTCCCTAGCGGTTTACAATGAGCAGTTCTTC
. | TRBJ1-2 | TRBV11-2 | 15 | . | CASSLDLAGGYGYTF | TGTGCCAGCAGCTTAGATCTGGCAGGAGGATATGGCTACACCTTC
. | TRBJ2-7 | TRBV7-2 | 13 | . | CASSGTFPYEQYF | TGTGCCAGCAGTGGGACTTTCCCCTACGAGCAGTACTTC
. | TRBJ1-1 | TRBV5-4 | 13 | . | CASSLEELTEAFF | TGTGCCAGCAGCTTGGAAGAACTCACTGAAGCTTTCTTT
. | TRBJ2-3 | TRBV2 | 14 | . | CASSDRVEGDTQYF | TGTGCCAGCAGTGATAGGGTGGAGGGGGATACGCAGTATTTT
. | TRBJ1-2 | TRBV5-1 | 14 | . | CASSPGHNNYGYTF | TGCGCCAGCAGCCCGGGACACAATAACTATGGCTACACCTTC
. | TRBJ1-2 | TRBV4-2 | 15 | . | CASSQDSPVRYGYTF | TGTGCCAGCAGCCAAGATTCCCCCGTGCGGTATGGCTACACCTTC
. | TRBJ1-2 | TRBV29-1 | 17 | . | CSVEDRDKGVAHYGYTF | TGCAGCGTTGAAGATCGAGACAAGGGAGTCGCCCACTATGGCTACACCTTC
TRBD1 | TRBJ2-3 | TRBV10-3 | 14 | . | CAIADRGLEDTQYF | TGTGCCATCGCGGACAGGGGGCTTGAGGATACGCAGTATTTT
TRBD1 | TRBJ1-2 | TRBV5-1 | 19 | . | CASSFVTGTGEFANYGYTF | TGCGCCAGCAGCTTTGTTACCGGGACAGGGGAATTCGCTAACTATGGCTACACCTTC
. | TRBJ1-3 | TRBV15 | 16 | . | CATSRATGFQGDTIYF | TGTGCCACCAGCAGAGCGACGGGTTTCCAAGGGGACACCATATATTTT
. | TRBJ2-7 | TRBV7-9 | 14 | . | CASSPPGGDYEQYF | TGTGCCAGCAGCCCGCCAGGAGGCGATTACGAGCAGTACTTC
. | TRBJ2-2 | TRBV7-2 | 12 | . | CASSTLTGELFF | TGTGCCAGCAGCACTCTCACCGGGGAGCTGTTTTTT
. | TRBJ2-7 | TRBV10-3 | 14 | . | CAIRSGGDTYEQYF | TGTGCCATCAGGTCTGGCGGGGATACCTACGAGCAGTACTTC